This T cell receptor (beta chain) was retrieved from a study of chemoradiotherapy in HPV16-positive cancers. Study-wide findings and caveats: Candidate HPV-specific clones and E7-related TCR motifs grew in tumor during treatment. Functional assays defining HPV-specific T cells used only a couple of HPV16-positive patients. In HPV16-positive patients, HPV-responsive T-cell expansion tracked better recurrence-free survival.

The V end was cut by 3 bases, the J end by 10 bases, with 19 bases between. Germline V gene sequence: CDR1 SGHVS, CDR2 FQNEAQ. The CDR3 loop spans 14 amino acids. This clone was seen only once. Its target is unknown. Libraries were prepared by immunoSEQ multiplex PCR; TCRdb keeps only in-frame clonotypes and omits some of them. The sample includes 9,500 to 12,000 clones, roughly 72% of them seen just once. The TCR was taken from a human donor with HPV-associated anogenital cancer. This chain uses TRBV7-8 with TRBJ2-7; tentatively, D is TRBD2 (7 bases). Specimen collection occurred from a patient who underwent chemoradiotherapy. The CDR3 region has the DNA TGTGCCAGCAGCTTGGGGGGGGATGGGACACCCCAGTACTTC. Translated: CASSLGGDGTPQYF.